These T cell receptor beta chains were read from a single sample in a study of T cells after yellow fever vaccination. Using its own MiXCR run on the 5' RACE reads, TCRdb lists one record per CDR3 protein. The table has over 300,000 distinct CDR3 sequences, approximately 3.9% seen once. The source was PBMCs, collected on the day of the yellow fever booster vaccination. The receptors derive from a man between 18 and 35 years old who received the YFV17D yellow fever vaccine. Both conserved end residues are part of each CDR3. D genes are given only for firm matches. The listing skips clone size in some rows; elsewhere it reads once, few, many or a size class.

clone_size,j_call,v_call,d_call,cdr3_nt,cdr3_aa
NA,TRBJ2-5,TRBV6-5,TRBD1,TGTGCCAGCAGTTACCTCGGGACAGGGAACCCGAAATCAACCCAGTACTTC,CASSYLGTGNPKSTQYF
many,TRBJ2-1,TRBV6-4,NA,TGTGCCAGCAGTGACTCGCTTCAGTTC,CASSDSLQF
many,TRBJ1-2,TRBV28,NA,TGTGCCAGCAGTTTAGGGTACAGGGAAGGATATGGCTACACCTTC,CASSLGYREGYGYTF
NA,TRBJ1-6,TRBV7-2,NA,TGTGCCAGCAGCGCTAGACAGGATAATTCACCCCTCCACTTT,CASSARQDNSPLHF
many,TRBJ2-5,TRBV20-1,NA,TGCAGTGCTAGAGCCGGGGCTGAGACCCAGTACTTC,CSARAGAETQYF
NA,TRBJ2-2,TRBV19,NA,TGTGCCAGTAGGCCCGCGGGCACGAACACCGGGGAGCTGTTTTTT,CASRPAGTNTGELFF
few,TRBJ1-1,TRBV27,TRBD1,TGTGCCAGCAGTGAATGGACAGGGGGCACTGAAGCTTTCTTT,CASSEWTGGTEAFF
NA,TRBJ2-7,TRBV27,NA,TGTGCCAGCAGTCCCGGACCGCATCACGAGCAGTACTTC,CASSPGPHHEQYF
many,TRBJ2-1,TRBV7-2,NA,TGTGCCAGCAGCTTGACGAAGACAGTTTTGAGCTCCTACAATGAGCAGTTCTTC,CASSLTKTVLSSYNEQFF
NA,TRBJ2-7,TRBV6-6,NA,TGTGCCAGCAGCCTACTCGAGGTAGCGGCGGGTTACGAGCAGTACTTC,CASSLLEVAAGYEQYF
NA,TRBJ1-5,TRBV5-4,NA,TGTGCCAGCAGCTTGGGGGGGATTGGGCAGCCCCAGCATTTT,CASSLGGIGQPQHF
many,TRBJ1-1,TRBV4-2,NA,TGTGCCAGCAGCGGCAGGGAGGACACTGAAGCTTTCTTT,CASSGREDTEAFF
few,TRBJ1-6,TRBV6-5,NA,TGTGCCAGCAGTTACTCGATAGGCGATAATTCACCCCTCCACTTT,CASSYSIGDNSPLHF
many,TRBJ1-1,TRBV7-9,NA,TGTGCCAGCAGCTTAGGGGAGGTTGAAGCTTTCTTT,CASSLGEVEAFF
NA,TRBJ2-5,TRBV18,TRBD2,TGTGCCAGCTCACCCACAACTAGCGGGGGGCAAGAGACCCAGTACTTC,CASSPTTSGGQETQYF
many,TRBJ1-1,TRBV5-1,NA,TGCGCCAGCAGCTTGACAGGGTTAAGTAAAGCTTTCTTT,CASSLTGLSKAFF
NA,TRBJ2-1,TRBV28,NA,TGTGCCAGCAGGGGGGTCTACAATGAGCAGTTCTTC,CASRGVYNEQFF
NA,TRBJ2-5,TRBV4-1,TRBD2,TGCGCCAGCAGCCATCTAGCGGGGGTTGGGGAGACCCAGTACTTC,CASSHLAGVGETQYF
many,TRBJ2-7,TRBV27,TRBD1,TGTGCCAGCCTCCGGACAGGGATATCTAATTCCTACGAGCAGTACTTC,CASLRTGISNSYEQYF
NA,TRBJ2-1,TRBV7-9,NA,TGTGCCAGTCCGGGGGGCCGTATCAATGAGCAGTTCTTC,CASPGGRINEQFF
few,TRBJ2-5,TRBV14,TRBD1,TGTGCCAGCAGCCAAGCGGACAGGGGGCCCCAAGAGACCCAGTACTTC,CASSQADRGPQETQYF
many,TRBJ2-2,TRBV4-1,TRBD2,TGCGCCAGCAGCCAACGGGGGGCGAACACCGGGGAGCTGTTTTTT,CASSQRGANTGELFF
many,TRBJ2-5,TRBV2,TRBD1,TGTGCCAGCAGAACCGGGACAGGGGGCGTGGAGACCCAGTACTTC,CASRTGTGGVETQYF
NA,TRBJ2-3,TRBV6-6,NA,TGTGCCAGCAGTCCTAAGCTACCCTTGCGGAAAGAGGGGGATACGCAGTATTTT,CASSPKLPLRKEGDTQYF
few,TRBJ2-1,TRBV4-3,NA,TGCGCCAGCAGCCTGAATTCGGGGGACTCCTACAATGAGCAGTTCTTC,CASSLNSGDSYNEQFF
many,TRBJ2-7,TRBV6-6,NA,TGTGCCAGCAGTTACTCGCCCCAGTCAGGCCACGAGCAGTACTTC,CASSYSPQSGHEQYF
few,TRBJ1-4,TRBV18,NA,TGTGCCAGCTCACCACGAGGCAGCTTTGAAAAACTGTTTTTT,CASSPRGSFEKLFF
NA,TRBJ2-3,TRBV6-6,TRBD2,TGTGCCAGCAGTCCAGCGGGGGGGCAGAATACGCAGTATTTT,CASSPAGGQNTQYF
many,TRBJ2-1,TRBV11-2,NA,TGTGCCAGCAGCTGGGTAGAGGTCGGTGAGCAGTTCTTC,CASSWVEVGEQFF
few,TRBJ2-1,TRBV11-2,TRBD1,TGTGCCAGCAGCTTCGGGACAGGGGGCACCAATGAGCAGTTCTTC,CASSFGTGGTNEQFF
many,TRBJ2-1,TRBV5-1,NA,TGCGCCAGCAGCCGCCAGAGGGGAACCTACAATGAGCAGTTCTTC,CASSRQRGTYNEQFF
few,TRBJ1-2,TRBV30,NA,TGTGCCTGGAGTTCGGGGGGGCCCCGCTACACCTTC,CAWSSGGPRYTF
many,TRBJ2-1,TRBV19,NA,TGTGCCAGTAGCCCCATCGAGGCTGGGGATGAGCAGTTCTTC,CASSPIEAGDEQFF
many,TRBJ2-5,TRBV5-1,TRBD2,TGCGCCAGCAGCCTCCTTACTAGCGAGAAGACCCAGTACTTC,CASSLLTSEKTQYF
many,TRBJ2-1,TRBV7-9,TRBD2,TGTGCCAGCAGCGCCACTAGCGGGGGGCCCAATGAGCAGTTCTTC,CASSATSGGPNEQFF
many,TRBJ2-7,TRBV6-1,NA,TGTGCCAGCAGCGCCAACAGGAACGAGCAGTACTTC,CASSANRNEQYF
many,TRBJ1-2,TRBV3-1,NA,TGTGCCAGCAGCCAAATGCAGGGGATCAGTGGCTACACCTTC,CASSQMQGISGYTF
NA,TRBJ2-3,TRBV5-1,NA,TGCGCCAGCAGCTTCCTGGAGGGGGGCCCAGATACGCAGTATTTT,CASSFLEGGPDTQYF
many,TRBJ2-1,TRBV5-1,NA,TGCGCCAGCAGCCCGGGACTCCACTCGTTGTACAATGAGCAGTTCTTC,CASSPGLHSLYNEQFF
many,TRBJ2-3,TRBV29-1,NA,TGCAGCGGAGGGGGGGGAGGTCACGATACGCAGTATTTT,CSGGGGGHDTQYF
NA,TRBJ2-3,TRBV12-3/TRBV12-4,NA,TGTGCCAGCAGTTGGGACTCCCATAGGGATACGCAGTATTTT,CASSWDSHRDTQYF
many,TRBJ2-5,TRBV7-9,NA,TGTGCCAGCGGGAGGCGGGACTACCAAGAGACCCAGTACTTC,CASGRRDYQETQYF
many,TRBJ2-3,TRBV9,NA,TGTGCCAGCAGCGTAGGCGGAGGGGGGAATACGCAGTATTTT,CASSVGGGGNTQYF
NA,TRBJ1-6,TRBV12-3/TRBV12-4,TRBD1,TGTGCCAGCAGACCGGGACAGTATAATTCACCCCTCCACTTT,CASRPGQYNSPLHF
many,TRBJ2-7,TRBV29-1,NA,TGCAGCGTTGTGGGAGTCCTTGACGAGCAGTACTTC,CSVVGVLDEQYF
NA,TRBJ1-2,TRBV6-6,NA,TGTGCCAGCAGTTACTCGTTCAGCAATATCGTCTATGGCTACACCTTC,CASSYSFSNIVYGYTF
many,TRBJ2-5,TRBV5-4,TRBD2,TGTGCCAGCAGCTGGGACGCGGGGGGGGGAGAGACCCAGTACTTC,CASSWDAGGGETQYF
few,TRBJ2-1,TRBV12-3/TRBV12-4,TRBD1,TGTGCCAGCAAAGGACAGGGAATCCTTAGCTCCTACAATGAGCAGTTCTTC,CASKGQGILSSYNEQFF